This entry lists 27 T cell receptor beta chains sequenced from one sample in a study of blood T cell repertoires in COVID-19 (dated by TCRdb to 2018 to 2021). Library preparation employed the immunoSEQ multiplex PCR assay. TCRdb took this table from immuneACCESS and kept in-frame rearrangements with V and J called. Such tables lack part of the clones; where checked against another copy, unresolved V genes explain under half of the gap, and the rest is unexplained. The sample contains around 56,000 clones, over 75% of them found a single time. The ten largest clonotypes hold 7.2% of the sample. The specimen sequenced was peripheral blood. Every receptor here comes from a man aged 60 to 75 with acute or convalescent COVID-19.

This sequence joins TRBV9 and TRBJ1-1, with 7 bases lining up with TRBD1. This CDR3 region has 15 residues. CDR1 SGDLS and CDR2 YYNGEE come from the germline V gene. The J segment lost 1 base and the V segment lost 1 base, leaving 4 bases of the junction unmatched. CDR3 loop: CASSVFDRANTEAFF. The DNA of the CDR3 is TGTGCCAGCAGCGTATTCGACAGGGCGAACACTGAAGCTTTCTTT.

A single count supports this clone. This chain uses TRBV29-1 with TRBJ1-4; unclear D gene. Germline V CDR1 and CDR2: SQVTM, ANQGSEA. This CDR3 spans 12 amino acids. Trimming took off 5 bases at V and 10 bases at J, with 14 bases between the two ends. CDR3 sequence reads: CSVRIGVGKLFF. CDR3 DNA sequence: TGCAGCGTTCGGATAGGAGTGGGAAAACTGTTTTTT.

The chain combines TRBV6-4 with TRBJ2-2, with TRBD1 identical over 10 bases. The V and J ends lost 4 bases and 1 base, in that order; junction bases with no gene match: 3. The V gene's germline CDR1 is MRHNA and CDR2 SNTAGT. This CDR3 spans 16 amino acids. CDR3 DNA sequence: TGTGCCAGCAGTGCAGGACAGGGGGTGAACACCGGGGAGCTGTTTTTT. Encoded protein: CASSAGQGVNTGELFF.

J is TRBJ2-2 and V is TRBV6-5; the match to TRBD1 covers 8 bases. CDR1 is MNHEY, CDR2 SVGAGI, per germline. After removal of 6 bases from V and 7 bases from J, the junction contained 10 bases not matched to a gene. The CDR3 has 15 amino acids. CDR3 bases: TGTGCCAGCAGGGGGTGGACAGGGATGATCGGGGAGCTGTTTTTT. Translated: CASRGWTGMIGELFF.

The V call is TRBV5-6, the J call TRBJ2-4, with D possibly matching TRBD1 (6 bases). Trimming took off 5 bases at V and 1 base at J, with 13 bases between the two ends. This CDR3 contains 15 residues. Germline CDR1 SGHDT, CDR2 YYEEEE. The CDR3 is CASRFFQGAKNIQYF. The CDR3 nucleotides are TGTGCCAGCAGATTTTTTCAGGGGGCCAAAAACATTCAGTACTTC.

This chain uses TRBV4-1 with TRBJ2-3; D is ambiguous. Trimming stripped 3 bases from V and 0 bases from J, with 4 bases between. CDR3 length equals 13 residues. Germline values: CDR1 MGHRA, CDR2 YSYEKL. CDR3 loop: CASSQTSTDTQYF. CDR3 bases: TGCGCCAGCAGCCAGACTAGCACAGATACGCAGTATTTT.

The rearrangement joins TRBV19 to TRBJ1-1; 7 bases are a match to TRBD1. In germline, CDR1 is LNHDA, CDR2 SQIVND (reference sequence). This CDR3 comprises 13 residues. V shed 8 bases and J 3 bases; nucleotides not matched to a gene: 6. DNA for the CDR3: TGTGCCAGTGATCCGGGACAGCACACTGAAGCTTTCTTT. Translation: CASDPGQHTEAFF.

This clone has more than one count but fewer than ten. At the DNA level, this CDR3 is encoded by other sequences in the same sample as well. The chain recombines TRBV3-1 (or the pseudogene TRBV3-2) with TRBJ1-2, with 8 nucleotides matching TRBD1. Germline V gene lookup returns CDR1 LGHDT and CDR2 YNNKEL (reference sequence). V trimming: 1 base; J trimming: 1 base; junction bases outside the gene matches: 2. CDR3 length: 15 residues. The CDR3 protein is CASSQGQGLNYGYTF. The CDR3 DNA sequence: TGTGCCAGCAGCCAAGGACAGGGGCTTAACTATGGCTACACCTTC.

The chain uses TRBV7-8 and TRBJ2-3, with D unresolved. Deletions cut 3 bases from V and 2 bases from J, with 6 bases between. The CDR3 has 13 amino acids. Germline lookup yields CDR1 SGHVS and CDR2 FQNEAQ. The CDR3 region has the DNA TGTGCCAGCAGCTTCGCGTCCACAGATACGCAGTATTTT. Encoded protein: CASSFASTDTQYF.

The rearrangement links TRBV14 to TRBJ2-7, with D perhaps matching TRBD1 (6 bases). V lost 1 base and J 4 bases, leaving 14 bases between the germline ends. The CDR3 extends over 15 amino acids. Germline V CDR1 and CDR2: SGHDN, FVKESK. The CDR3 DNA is TGTGCCAGCAGCCAAGGCACAGGGTGGTTTTACGAGCAGTACTTC. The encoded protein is CASSQGTGWFYEQYF.

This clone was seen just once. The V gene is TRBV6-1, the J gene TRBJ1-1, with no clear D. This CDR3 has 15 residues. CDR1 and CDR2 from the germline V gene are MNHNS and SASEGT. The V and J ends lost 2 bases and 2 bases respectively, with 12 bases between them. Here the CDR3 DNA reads TGTGCCAGCAGTGAACCCGTTCGTATTAACACTGAAGCTTTCTTT. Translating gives CASSEPVRINTEAFF.

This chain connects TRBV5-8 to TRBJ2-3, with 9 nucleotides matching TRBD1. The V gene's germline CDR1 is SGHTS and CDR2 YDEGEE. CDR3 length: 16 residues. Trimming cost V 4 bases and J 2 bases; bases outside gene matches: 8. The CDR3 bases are TGTGCCAGCAGCCGAGGACAGGGGTGGACCACAGATACGCAGTATTTT. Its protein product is CASSRGQGWTTDTQYF. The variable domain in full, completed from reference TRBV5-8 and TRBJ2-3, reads EAGVTQSPTHLIKTRGQQATLRCSPISGHTSVYWYQQALGLGLQFLLWYDEGEERNRGNFPPRFSGRQFPNYSSELNVNALELEDSALYLCASSRGQGWTTDTQYFGPGTRLTVL.

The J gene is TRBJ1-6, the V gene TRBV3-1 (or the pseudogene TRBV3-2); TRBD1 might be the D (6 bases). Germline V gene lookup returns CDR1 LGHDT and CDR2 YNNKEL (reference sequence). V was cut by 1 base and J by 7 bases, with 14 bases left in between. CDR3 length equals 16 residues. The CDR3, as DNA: TGTGCCAGCAGCCAAGGCGCAGGACAGCGAAATTCACCCCTCCACTTT. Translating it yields CASSQGAGQRNSPLHF.

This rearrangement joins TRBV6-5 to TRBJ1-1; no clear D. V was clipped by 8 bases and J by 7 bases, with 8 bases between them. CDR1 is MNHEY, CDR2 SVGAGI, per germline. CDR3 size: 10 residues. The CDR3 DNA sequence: TGTGCCAGCGGGCCTTTTGAAGCTTTCTTT. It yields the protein CASGPFEAFF.

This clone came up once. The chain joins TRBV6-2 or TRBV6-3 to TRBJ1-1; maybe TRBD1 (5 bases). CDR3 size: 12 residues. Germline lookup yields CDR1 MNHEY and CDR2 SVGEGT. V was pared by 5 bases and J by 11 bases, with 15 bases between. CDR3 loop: CASSQAGTSAFF. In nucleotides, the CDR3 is TGTGCCAGCAGTCAAGCGGGGACCTCGGCTTTCTTT.

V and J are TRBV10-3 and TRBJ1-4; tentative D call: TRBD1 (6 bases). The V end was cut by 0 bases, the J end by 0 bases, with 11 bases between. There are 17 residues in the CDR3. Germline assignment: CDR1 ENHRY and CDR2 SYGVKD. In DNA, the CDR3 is TGTGCCATCAGTGAGTCGTCAGGGGTGGCAACTAATGAAAAACTGTTTTTT. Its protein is CAISESSGVATNEKLFF.

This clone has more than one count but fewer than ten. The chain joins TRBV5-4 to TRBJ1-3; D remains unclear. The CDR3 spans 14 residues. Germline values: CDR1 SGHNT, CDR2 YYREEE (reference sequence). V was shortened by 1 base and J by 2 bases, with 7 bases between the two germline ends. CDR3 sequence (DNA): TGTGCCAGCAGCTTGTGGACTACTGGAAACACCATATATTTT. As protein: CASSLWTTGNTIYF.

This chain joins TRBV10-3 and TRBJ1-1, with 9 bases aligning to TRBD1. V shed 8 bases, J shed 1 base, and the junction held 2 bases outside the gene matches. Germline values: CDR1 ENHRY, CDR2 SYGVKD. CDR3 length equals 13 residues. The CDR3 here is CAIWGQGNTEAFF. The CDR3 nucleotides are TGTGCCATCTGGGGACAGGGGAACACTGAAGCTTTCTTT.

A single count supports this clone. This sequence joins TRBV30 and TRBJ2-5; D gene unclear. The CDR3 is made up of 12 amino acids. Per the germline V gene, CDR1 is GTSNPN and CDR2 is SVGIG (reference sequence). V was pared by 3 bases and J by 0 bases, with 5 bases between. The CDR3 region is CAWSADQETQYF. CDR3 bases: TGTGCCTGGAGCGCGGACCAAGAGACCCAGTACTTC.

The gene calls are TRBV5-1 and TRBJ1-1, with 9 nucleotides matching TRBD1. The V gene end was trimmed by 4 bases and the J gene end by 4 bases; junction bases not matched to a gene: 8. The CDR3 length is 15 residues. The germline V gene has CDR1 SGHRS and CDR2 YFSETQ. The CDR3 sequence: CASSPGTGTLTEAFF. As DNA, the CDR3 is TGCGCCAGCAGCCCCGGGACAGGGACACTCACTGAAGCTTTCTTT.

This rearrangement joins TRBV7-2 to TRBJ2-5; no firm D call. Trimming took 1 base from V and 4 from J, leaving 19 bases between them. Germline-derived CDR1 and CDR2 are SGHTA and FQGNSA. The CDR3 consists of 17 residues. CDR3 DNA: TGTGCCAGCAGCTTAGGTTTGCGCGCCACCGCCGTAGAGACCCAGTACTTC. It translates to CASSLGLRATAVETQYF.

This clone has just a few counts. The CDR3 DNA reads as TGTGCCAGCAGTTACCTAGCGGGGGCCTCCTACGAGCAGTACTTC. Protein: CASSYLAGASYEQYF. The V and J genes are TRBV6-5 and TRBJ2-7; 10 bases map to TRBD2. CDR1 and CDR2 (germline): MNHEY, SVGAGI. Germline trimming cut 2 bases from V and 0 bases from J; bases unmatched to any gene: 1. The CDR3 consists of 15 residues.

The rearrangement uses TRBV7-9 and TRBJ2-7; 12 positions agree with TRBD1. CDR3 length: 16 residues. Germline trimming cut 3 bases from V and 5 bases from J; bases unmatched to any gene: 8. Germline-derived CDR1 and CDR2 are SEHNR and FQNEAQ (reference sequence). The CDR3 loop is CASSLAGTGGLDEQYF. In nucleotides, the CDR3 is TGTGCCAGCAGCTTGGCCGGGACAGGGGGCTTGGACGAGCAGTACTTC.

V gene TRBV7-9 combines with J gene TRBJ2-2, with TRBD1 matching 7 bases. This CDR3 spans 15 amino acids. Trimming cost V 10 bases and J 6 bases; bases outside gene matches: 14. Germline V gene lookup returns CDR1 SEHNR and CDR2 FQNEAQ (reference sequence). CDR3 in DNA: TGTGCCATCCCCGCTGTCAGACAGGGCCCCGGGGAGCTGTTTTTT. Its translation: CAIPAVRQGPGELFF.

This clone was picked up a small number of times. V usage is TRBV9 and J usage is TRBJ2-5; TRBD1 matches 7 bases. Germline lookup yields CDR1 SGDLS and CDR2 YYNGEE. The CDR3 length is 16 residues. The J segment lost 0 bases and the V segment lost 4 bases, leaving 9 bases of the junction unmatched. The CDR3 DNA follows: TGTGCCAGCAGCCGTCAGGGGGAGCCGTACCAAGAGACCCAGTACTTC. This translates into CASSRQGEPYQETQYF.

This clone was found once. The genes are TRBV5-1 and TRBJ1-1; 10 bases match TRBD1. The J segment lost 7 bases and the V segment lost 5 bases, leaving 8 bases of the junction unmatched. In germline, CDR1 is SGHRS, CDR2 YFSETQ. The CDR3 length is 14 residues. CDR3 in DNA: TGCGCCAGCAGACACCCGGGACAGGGGAATGAAGCTTTCTTT. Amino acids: CASRHPGQGNEAFF.

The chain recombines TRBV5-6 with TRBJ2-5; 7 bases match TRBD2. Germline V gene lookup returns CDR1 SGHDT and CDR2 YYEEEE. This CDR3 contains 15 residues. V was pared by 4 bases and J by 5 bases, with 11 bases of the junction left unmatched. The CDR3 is CASSPAGTLSETQYF. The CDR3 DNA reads TGTGCCAGCAGCCCAGCGGGAACGCTGAGCGAGACCCAGTACTTC.